What follows are 7 T cell receptor beta chains derived from one specimen sequenced in a study of blood T cell repertoires in COVID-19. Libraries were prepared by immunoSEQ multiplex PCR; TCRdb keeps only in-frame clonotypes and omits some of them. Among 350,000 to 450,000 clones listed, 90% to 95% were seen once. Material for sequencing was PBMCs or T cells enriched from blood (not recorded which). All receptors come from a woman between 40 and 50 years old who had been exposed to COVID-19.

J is TRBJ2-5 and V is TRBV24-1; 8 bases line up with TRBD2. V dropped 4 bases and J dropped 5; count of bases not matched to a gene: 5. The germline CDR1 and CDR2 sequences are KGHDR and SFDVKD. The CDR3 loop spans 14 amino acids. The CDR3 spells CATSDRTSFETQYF. Written as DNA, the CDR3 is TGTGCCACCAGTGACCGGACTAGCTTCGAGACCCAGTACTTC.

The gene calls are TRBV19 and TRBJ1-1; possible D gene TRBD1, 5 bases. The germline V gene encodes CDR1 LNHDA and CDR2 SQIVND (reference sequence). V shed 2 bases and J shed 1 base, with 11 bases lying between them. CDR3 length equals 15 residues. The CDR3 region is CASSITGQPNTEAFF. Here the CDR3 DNA reads TGTGCCAGTAGTATAACCGGACAACCGAACACTGAAGCTTTCTTT.

This clone was seen a single time. This chain uses TRBV5-1 with TRBJ2-3, with D perhaps TRBD1 (6 bases). Trimming removed 9 bases from V and 2 bases from J, with 19 bases in between. CDR3 length equals 15 residues. Germline V gene data show CDR1 as SGHRS and CDR2 as YFSETQ. The CDR3 sequence is CATSGGGHPTDTQYF. The CDR3 DNA follows: TGCGCCACCTCTGGGGGCGGACACCCCACAGATACGCAGTATTTT. Together with reference TRBV5-1 and TRBJ2-3, the CDR3 gives the full variable domain: KAGVTQTPRYLIKTRGQQVTLSCSPISGHRSVSWYQQTPGQGLQFLFEYFSETQRNKGNFPGRFSGRQFSNSRSEMNVSTLELGDSALYLCATSGGGHPTDTQYFGPGTRLTVL.

The chain combines TRBV5-1 with TRBJ2-7, with D perhaps TRBD2 (5 bases). The length of the CDR3 is 15 residues. CDR1 and CDR2 from the germline V gene are SGHRS and YFSETQ. V lost 0 bases and J lost 5, with 15 bases in between. This CDR3 reads CASSLAGSLGNEQYF. The CDR3 DNA follows: TGCGCCAGCAGCTTGGCGGGATCCCTGGGGAACGAGCAGTACTTC. Full variable domain (outside the CDR3, taken from reference TRBV5-1 and TRBJ2-7): KAGVTQTPRYLIKTRGQQVTLSCSPISGHRSVSWYQQTPGQGLQFLFEYFSETQRNKGNFPGRFSGRQFSNSRSEMNVSTLELGDSALYLCASSLAGSLGNEQYFGPGTRLTVT.

The chain carries TRBV2 and TRBJ1-2; perhaps TRBD1 as D (5 bases). There are 15 residues in the CDR3. Germline V gene lookup returns CDR1 SNHLY and CDR2 FYNNEI. Trimming removed 5 bases from V and 2 bases from J, with 15 bases in between. The CDR3 loop is CASSPDRHPNYGYTF. Here the CDR3 DNA reads TGTGCCAGCAGTCCCGACAGACACCCAAACTATGGCTACACCTTC.

The chain links TRBV27 to TRBJ2-4; 10 bases map to TRBD2. There are 15 residues in the CDR3. Germline lookup yields CDR1 MNHEY and CDR2 SMNVEV (reference sequence). With V trimmed by 8 bases and J by 3 bases, 7 bases remained unmatched. This chain's CDR3 is CASQQREGVKNIQYF. CDR3 bases: TGTGCCAGCCAGCAGCGGGAGGGGGTCAAAAACATTCAGTACTTC.

This chain uses TRBV5-6 with TRBJ2-1; 8 nucleotides align to TRBD2. Germline trimming cut 0 bases from V and 8 bases from J; bases unmatched to any gene: 4. From germline, CDR1 is SGHDT and CDR2 YYEEEE. The CDR3 runs to 14 residues. The CDR3 coding sequence is TGTGCCAGCAGCTTGGCCAGCGGGAGCGATGAGCAGTTCTTC. Translation gives CASSLASGSDEQFF. Together with reference TRBV5-6 and TRBJ2-1, the CDR3 gives the full variable domain: DAGVTQSPTHLIKTRGQQVTLRCSPKSGHDTVSWYQQALGQGPQFIFQYYEEEERQRGNFPDRFSGHQFPNYSSELNVNALLLGDSALYLCASSLASGSDEQFFGPGTRLTVL.